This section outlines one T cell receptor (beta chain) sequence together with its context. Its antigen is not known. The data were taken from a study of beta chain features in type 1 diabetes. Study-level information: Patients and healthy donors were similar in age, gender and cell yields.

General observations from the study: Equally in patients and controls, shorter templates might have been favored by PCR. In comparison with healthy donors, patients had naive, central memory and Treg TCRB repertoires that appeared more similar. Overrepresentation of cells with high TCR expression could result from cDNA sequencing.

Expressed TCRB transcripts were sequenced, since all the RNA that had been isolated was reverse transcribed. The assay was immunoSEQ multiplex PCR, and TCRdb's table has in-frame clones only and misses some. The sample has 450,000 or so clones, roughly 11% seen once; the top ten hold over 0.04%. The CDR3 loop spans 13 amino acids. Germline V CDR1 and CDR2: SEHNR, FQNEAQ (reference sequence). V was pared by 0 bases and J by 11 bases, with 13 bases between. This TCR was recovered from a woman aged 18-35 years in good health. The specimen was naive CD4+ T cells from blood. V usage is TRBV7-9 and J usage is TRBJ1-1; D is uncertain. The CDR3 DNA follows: TGTGCCAGCAGCTTAGCTGGCACAAGTGCGGCTTTCTTT. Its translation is CASSLAGTSAAFF.